These 30 T cell receptor beta chains came from one sample sequenced in a study of T cells after yellow fever vaccination. TCRdb reprocessed the 5' RACE reads via MiXCR and lists one record per CDR3 protein. Here the sample spans hundreds of thousands of distinct CDR3 sequences, roughly an eighth being singletons. The specimen was CD4+ T cells sorted from PBMCs, collected 15 days after the yellow fever booster vaccination. These receptors all stem from a man aged 18 to 30 who received the YFV17D yellow fever vaccine.

This clonotype was seen more than once but under ten times. The gene calls are TRBV7-9 and TRBJ1-4; D gene uncertain. Trimming took off 5 bases at V and 2 bases at J, with 3 bases between the two ends. The germline V gene encodes CDR1 SEHNR and CDR2 FQNEAQ (reference sequence). The CDR3 spans 12 residues. The CDR3 DNA reads as TGTGCCAGCAGCGATACTAATGAAAAACTGTTTTTT. It codes for CASSDTNEKLFF. The full variable domain, with the rest looked up from reference TRBV7-9 and TRBJ1-4, is DTGVSQNPRHKITKRGQNVTFRCDPISEHNRLYWYRQTLGQGPEFLTYFQNEAQLEKSRLLSDRFSAERPKGSFSTLEIQRTEQGDSAMYLCASSDTNEKLFFGSGTQLSVL.

CDR3 in DNA: TGTGCCAGCAGCTCGGACAGGGTGAACACCGGGGAGCTGTTTTTT. Translating gives CASSSDRVNTGELFF. This sequence joins TRBV5-5 and TRBJ2-2; TRBD1 matches at 8 bases. V lost 3 bases and J lost 1; bases outside the gene matches: 2. The germline V gene has CDR1 SGHKS and CDR2 YYEKEE (reference sequence). The CDR3 length is 15 residues.

This clonotype was detected ten times or more. V usage is TRBV20-1 and J usage is TRBJ2-4, with D unresolved. Trimming shortened V by 5 bases and J by 5 bases, and 13 bases separated the two germline ends. This CDR3 is 13 amino acids long. From germline, CDR1 is DFQATT and CDR2 SNEGSKA (reference sequence). The CDR3 spells CSAGPPAQNIQYF. In DNA, the CDR3 is TGCAGTGCTGGCCCACCAGCTCAAAACATTCAGTACTTC.

This clonotype was seen more than once but under ten times. V and J are TRBV4-2 and TRBJ2-5; perhaps TRBD1 as D (6 bases). The CDR3 is 17 residues long. Between the trimmed V and J ends, which lost 0 bases and 2 bases, there was a span of 16 bases. Germline V gene sequence: CDR1 LGHNA, CDR2 YNFKEQ. The CDR3 sequence is CASSQDGGGPAQETQYF. In nucleotides, the CDR3 is TGTGCCAGCAGCCAAGATGGGGGCGGACCTGCACAAGAGACCCAGTACTTC.

The sample holds a few counts of this clonotype. J is TRBJ2-1 and V is TRBV13; 7 nucleotides agree with TRBD2. CDR3 length: 16 residues. Germline lookup yields CDR1 PRHDT and CDR2 FYEKMQ (reference sequence). J lost 7 bases, V lost 5 bases, and 14 bases had no gene match. Here the CDR3 DNA reads TGTGCCAGCAGCCGACCCCTGGCGGGGGAAAGGAATGAGCAGTTCTTC. This codes for CASSRPLAGERNEQFF.

This clonotype was picked up a small number of times. The chain recombines TRBV30 with TRBJ1-2, with 7 bases lining up with TRBD1. The CDR3 extends over 12 amino acids. Germline lookup yields CDR1 GTSNPN and CDR2 SVGIG (reference sequence). The J segment lost 7 bases and the V segment lost 4 bases, leaving 6 bases of the junction unmatched. CDR3 amino acids: CAWTYRGGGYTF. The DNA of the CDR3 is TGTGCCTGGACCTACAGGGGAGGTGGCTACACCTTC.

This chain links TRBV7-9 with TRBJ2-5; TRBD1 might be the D (5 bases). The V end was cut by 5 bases, the J end by 1 base, with 17 bases between. There are 16 residues in the CDR3. Germline CDR1 reads SEHNR; CDR2 reads FQNEAQ (reference sequence). CDR3 nucleotide sequence: TGTGCCAGCAGCCTCCGGACATTCGCCACCCAAGAGACCCAGTACTTC. Protein: CASSLRTFATQETQYF.

The J gene is TRBJ2-3, the V gene TRBV10-3, with TRBD1 matching over 7 bases. The germline gives CDR1 ENHRY, CDR2 SYGVKD. V shed 6 bases and J 0 bases; nucleotides not matched to a gene: 9. The CDR3 has 16 residues. CDR3 residues: CAIRKTGSSSTDTQYF. DNA for the CDR3: TGTGCCATCAGGAAGACAGGGTCCTCTAGCACAGATACGCAGTATTTT.

This chain links TRBV7-9 with TRBJ2-1; 10 bases line up with TRBD2. CDR1 is SEHNR and CDR2 is FQNEAQ in the germline V gene (reference sequence). The CDR3 loop spans 20 amino acids. Trimming at V came to 6 bases and at J to 0 bases, leaving 17 bases not matched to a gene. Here the CDR3 reads CASRLALGQRTSGSYNEQFF. The DNA of the CDR3 is TGTGCCAGCAGGCTAGCGCTGGGGCAGAGGACTAGCGGCTCCTACAATGAGCAGTTCTTC.

The gene calls are TRBV7-8 and TRBJ2-7; D possibly matches TRBD1 or TRBD2 (5 bases each). The V and J ends lost 4 bases and 6 bases respectively, with 13 bases between them. This CDR3 contains 13 residues. Germline V gene lookup returns CDR1 SGHVS and CDR2 FQNEAQ. CDR3 coding DNA: TGTGCCAGCAGCTCCTGGGACGCGAGCGAGCAGTACTTC. Translation gives CASSSWDASEQYF.

This chain joins TRBV4-1 and TRBJ2-2, with 9 bases lining up with TRBD1. This CDR3 contains 14 residues. The V and J ends lost 5 bases and 6 bases, in that order; junction bases with no gene match: 4. Per germline, CDR1 MGHRA and CDR2 YSYEKL. The CDR3 DNA follows: TGCGCCAGCAGCAACAGGGGGCGCGCCGGGGAGCTGTTTTTT. Its protein is CASSNRGRAGELFF.

In this sample, this clonotype turned up many times. This chain connects TRBV29-1 to TRBJ2-1, with D unclear. Germline V gives CDR1 SQVTM, CDR2 ANQGSEA. CDR3 length: 12 amino acids. The V gene lost 6 bases and the J gene lost 1 base, with 7 bases spanning the gap. CDR3 bases: TGCAGCGTGGCCTGGTCCTACAATGAGCAGTTCTTC. Residues: CSVAWSYNEQFF.

Only a few counts were recorded for this clonotype. The V call is TRBV2, the J call TRBJ1-2; D is ambiguous. The CDR3 has 13 residues. Germline V gene lookup returns CDR1 SNHLY and CDR2 FYNNEI. The V end was cut by 4 bases, the J end by 4 bases, with 10 bases between. DNA of the CDR3: TGTGCCAGCAGTGGCCCCTTGGGCTATGGCTACACCTTC. This translates into CASSGPLGYGYTF.

The rearrangement links TRBV5-6 to TRBJ2-4; D may be TRBD2 (6 bases). The CDR3 has 14 residues. Per germline, CDR1 SGHDT and CDR2 YYEEEE. The germline V and J ends were trimmed by 0 bases and 6 bases, with 10 bases remaining between them. The CDR3 DNA is TGTGCCAGCAGCTTGGATTGGGAGGCAAACATTCAGTACTTC. The encoded protein is CASSLDWEANIQYF.

In its sample, this clonotype was seen a few times. The chain links TRBV5-1 to TRBJ2-3, with 7 bases matching TRBD1. The CDR3 has 16 residues. The trim removed 0 bases at V and 5 bases at J, leaving 9 bases unmatched. The germline gives CDR1 SGHRS, CDR2 YFSETQ. This chain's CDR3 is CASSLEGRGFIDTQYF. The DNA for the CDR3 is TGCGCCAGCAGCTTGGAGGGCAGGGGGTTTATAGATACGCAGTATTTT.

The chain recombines TRBV7-2 with TRBJ1-5; TRBD1 might be the D (5 bases). The CDR3 has 15 residues. V was cut by 2 bases and J by 7 bases, with 15 bases left in between. Germline lookup yields CDR1 SGHTA and CDR2 FQGNSA. For the CDR3, the DNA is TGTGCCAGCAGCTTATATAGGGGAGTCGAACAGCCCCAGCATTTT. Amino acid sequence: CASSLYRGVEQPQHF.

This clonotype showed up just a few times. CDR3 sequence reads: CSARNQARQPQHF. The CDR3 DNA is TGCAGTGCTAGAAATCAGGCGCGACAGCCCCAGCATTTT. The chain combines TRBV20-1 with TRBJ1-5; D is uncertain. CDR3 length: 13 residues. Germline assignment: CDR1 DFQATT and CDR2 SNEGSKA (reference sequence). Between the trimmed V and J ends, which lost 2 bases and 7 bases, there was a span of 12 bases.

This clonotype was recorded at least ten times. The chain uses TRBV5-1 and TRBJ2-3, with D hard to call. V dropped 5 bases and J dropped 6 bases, with 7 bases sitting between them. This CDR3 spans 11 amino acids. CDR1 and CDR2 (germline): SGHRS, YFSETQ. Here the CDR3 reads CASRAVDTQYF. The DNA of the CDR3 is TGCGCCAGCAGGGCCGTGGATACGCAGTATTTT.

Only a few counts were recorded for this clonotype. The chain links TRBV7-2 to TRBJ1-5; D not certain. The germline gives CDR1 SGHTA, CDR2 FQGNSA. Trimming pared 6 bases from V and 6 bases from J, leaving 12 bases between. The CDR3 is 13 residues long. CDR3 loop: CASSLEVRQPQHF. As DNA, the CDR3 is TGTGCCAGCAGTTTGGAGGTCCGTCAGCCCCAGCATTTT.

The chain links TRBV4-2 to TRBJ1-2; D gene ambiguous. This CDR3 is built from 16 residues. V lost 0 bases to trimming and J lost 2 bases, with 13 bases between them. Germline assignment: CDR1 LGHNA and CDR2 YNFKEQ. The CDR3 DNA sequence: TGTGCCAGCAGCCAAGATCCCCGGATCCTAAACTATGGCTACACCTTC. It is translated as CASSQDPRILNYGYTF.

A few counts support this clonotype. The gene calls are TRBV7-7 and TRBJ2-1; TRBD2 matches 11 bases. Trimming cost V 6 bases and J 15 bases; bases outside gene matches: 10. Germline CDR1 and CDR2: SSHAT and FNYEAQ (reference sequence). There are 13 residues in the CDR3. The CDR3 spells CASRPTSGGRLFF. CDR3 DNA: TGTGCCAGCAGACCCACTAGCGGGGGTCGGCTGTTCTTC.

This clonotype was detected only a few times. The CDR3 protein is CASSRVTGESNYGYTF. In DNA, the CDR3 is TGTGCCAGCAGCCGTGTGACAGGGGAATCTAACTATGGCTACACCTTC. The rearrangement joins TRBV4-2 to TRBJ1-2, with TRBD1 matching 8 bases. CDR1 is LGHNA, CDR2 YNFKEQ, per germline. V shed 4 bases, J shed 0 bases, and the junction held 7 bases outside the gene matches. The CDR3 has 16 residues.

This clonotype has a handful of counts. This sequence joins TRBV6-2 or TRBV6-3 and TRBJ2-2; D call uncertain. Trimming removed 10 bases at V and 6 bases at J, with 6 bases between. This CDR3 contains 10 residues. In germline, CDR1 is MNHEY, CDR2 SVGEGT. The CDR3 here is CATTPGELFF. CDR3 DNA sequence: TGTGCCACCACCCCCGGGGAGCTGTTTTTT.

In DNA form, the CDR3 reads TGTGCCACCAGTGATAATCAGGGGGCAGGGGCCAACGTCCTGACTTTC. Its protein product is CATSDNQGAGANVLTF. This sequence joins TRBV24-1 and TRBJ2-6; 8 nucleotides match TRBD1. Trimming at V came to 3 bases and at J to 4 bases, leaving 4 bases not matched to a gene. This CDR3 has 16 amino acids. CDR1 KGHDR and CDR2 SFDVKD come from the germline V gene.

The V and J genes are TRBV9 and TRBJ2-5, with TRBD2 identical over 15 bases. The CDR3 extends over 19 amino acids. Germline V lookup: CDR1 SGDLS, CDR2 YYNGEE. After removal of 0 bases from V and 5 bases from J, the junction contained 11 bases not matched to a gene. In DNA, the CDR3 is TGTGCCAGCAGCGTAGAGGGACTAGCGGGGGGCCATCCGGGGGAGACCCAGTACTTC. This gives the protein CASSVEGLAGGHPGETQYF.

The table lists this clonotype with a few counts. The CDR3 DNA reads as TGTGCCAGCAGTCCAAGCCCGGAACACCCGAACACTGAAGCTTTCTTT. Its translation is CASSPSPEHPNTEAFF. The chain joins TRBV25-1 to TRBJ1-1; no reliable D call. V lost 5 bases and J 1 base, leaving 17 bases between the germline ends. The CDR3 extends over 16 amino acids. CDR1 is MGHDK and CDR2 is SYGVNS in the germline V gene.

This clonotype showed up many times. V usage is TRBV5-1 and J usage is TRBJ2-1; 9 bases map to TRBD1. The CDR3 extends over 15 amino acids. The junction had 11 bases not matched to a gene; V was cut back by 4 bases and J by 9 bases. Germline V gene sequence: CDR1 SGHRS, CDR2 YFSETQ. CDR3 nucleotides: TGCGCCAGCAGCCTCCTCGGGACAGGGATTAGTGAGCAGTTCTTC. This sequence encodes CASSLLGTGISEQFF.

The CDR3 loop is CASSPTNRDSPLHF. The CDR3, as DNA: TGTGCCAGCAGCCCGACTAATAGAGATTCACCCCTCCACTTT. This chain connects TRBV14 to TRBJ1-6; D remains ambiguous. Germline V gene lookup returns CDR1 SGHDN and CDR2 FVKESK. V was shortened by 4 bases and J by 8 bases, with 12 bases between the two germline ends. The CDR3 spans 14 residues.

The chain is built from TRBV7-9 and TRBJ2-7, with 8 bases fitting TRBD1. The CDR3 has 17 amino acids. CDR1 is SEHNR, CDR2 FQNEAQ, per germline (reference sequence). The V and J ends lost 1 base and 0 bases, in that order; junction bases with no gene match: 8. CDR3 sequence (DNA): TGTGCCAGCAGCTTAGGGTCGGGCAGGGGGCACTCCTACGAGCAGTACGTC. Its protein product is CASSLGSGRGHSYEQYV.

The table lists this clonotype with a few counts. This sequence joins TRBV7-9 and TRBJ2-1, with 7 bases fitting TRBD1. CDR3 length: 13 residues. Germline trimming cut 6 bases from V and 8 bases from J; bases unmatched to any gene: 7. From germline, CDR1 is SEHNR and CDR2 FQNEAQ (reference sequence). The DNA for the CDR3 is TGTGCCAGCAGACCCACAGGGGTCCATGAGCAGTTCTTC. Protein sequence: CASRPTGVHEQFF.